The present TCR beta chain was sequenced within a study of T cell responses to AZD1222 COVID-19 vaccine (dated by TCRdb to the early 2020s). Context from the whole study: AZD1222 recipients whose second dose came at about 4 weeks and those whose second dose came at about 12 weeks were combined into one group, since spike-specific TCR depth and breadth did not differ between the two schedules. A total of approximately 230 trial participants underwent TCR sequencing, of whom 200 to 220 received two doses of AZD1222 and about 25 received two doses of the MenACWY control vaccine. Trial participants were enrolled by age into subgroups of 18-55, 56-69 and 70-plus years, and about 150, 27 and 61 TCR-sequenced participants, respectively, were included in these subgroups. Summary of the overall study and its limitations: Conclusions about previously exposed vaccinees were limited because only a handful of AZD1222 recipients were SARS-CoV-2 seropositive at baseline. No day 14 peak-response samples were available, so repertoires were characterized only after the peak T cell response. In the small 56-69-year group, the increase in depth fell short of significance, most likely because of low power. Epitopes outside the regions mutated in the B.1.351 and B.1.1.7 variants were reportedly recognized by nearly half of the unique spike-specific TCRs. The vaccine-associated CD4 TCRs covered the entire spike protein, and the dominant responses fell in regions 160-218 and 743-854. Most participants were white British and females outnumbered males, and the authors suggested that clonal diversity may have been underestimated. Spike-specific TCR breadth and depth rose significantly after two AZD1222 doses compared with day 0 and with MenACWY recipients.

Trimming removed 2 bases from V and 5 bases from J, leaving 11 bases between the germline ends. In the germline V gene (reference sequence), CDR1 corresponds to SGHNT and CDR2 to YYREEE. The CDR3 contains 15 residues, cysteine and phenylalanine counted. CDR3 DNA is the only sequence kept; it has 45 bases, read in frame from the first base. With regard to this clone: Its antigen is still unknown. Within one base of it there is no much larger clone, and no base qualities were kept.

The time point label of this sample denotes: baseline before first vaccination. Vaccinee samples were obtained from the UK trials COV001 and COV002, which included a single-blind randomized controlled phase 2/3 trial of AZD1222 (ChAdOx1 nCoV-19) in healthy adults. For TCRbeta chain sequencing, PBMC samples from trial participants were taken at day 0 and at day 28 after the second dose. The CDR3 regions of human TCRbeta chains were analyzed by immunosequencing. Under the source paper's analysis protocol: Repertoire TCRs were matched against a reference library of SARS-CoV-2-specific TCRs generated with the MIRA antigen-specificity platform. Breadth was defined as the fraction of unique TCRs that were SARS-CoV-2-associated. Depth was defined as the fraction of total T cells that were SARS-CoV-2-associated. Each spike-specific TCR was assigned to its reactive spike region and to a CD4 or CD8 class using the MIRA data. Log10-transformed breadth and depth values were compared by one-way ANOVA with Sidak's multiple comparisons tests. TCRdb took this table from immuneACCESS and kept in-frame rearrangements with V and J called. Such tables lack part of the clones; where checked against another copy, unresolved V genes explain under half of the gap, and the rest is unexplained. The V and J calls and clone size were taken over from that table, and D and trimming were inferred from the DNA. This sample holds more than 110,000 clones; 92% were observed only once. Of the sample, 3% to 3.5% is held by the ten largest clones.

This TCR derives from an adult in good health. The chain couples TRBV5-4 to TRBJ1-6, with the D gene uncertain. The source material was peripheral blood, sampled on day 0 of AZD1222 vaccination. CDR3 sequence: CASSFLERNNSPLHF. The bases are TGTGCCAGCAGCTTTCTAGAAAGAAATAATTCACCCCTCCACTTT.